This T cell receptor (beta chain) derives from a study of blood T cell repertoires in COVID-19. Study at large: T cells, B-cell-depleted T cells, or PBMCs supplied cDNA or gDNA.

This clone is medium-sized within its sample. CDR1 and CDR2 (germline): MNHEY, SMNVEV (reference sequence). Unmatched junction bases numbered 5, after V lost 3 bases and J lost 5 bases. This CDR3 region has 14 residues. Authors' data handling: Nucleated cell counts were estimated from reference gene primer amplification. Libraries were prepared by immunoSEQ multiplex PCR; TCRdb keeps only in-frame clonotypes and omits some of them. Clone size and the V and J calls come from that table; the DNA yielded D and trimming. Seen here are around 220,000 clones, roughly 80% observed once, and the top ten hold around 5%.

This rearrangement joins TRBV27 to TRBJ2-3, with 7 bases aligning to TRBD2. This sequence originates from a human donor in a cohort sampled during active COVID-19. Specimen: peripheral blood. The DNA of the CDR3 is TGTGCCAGCAGTTTGGCTAGCGGAATAGATACGCAGTATTTT. Amino acids: CASSLASGIDTQYF.